This T cell receptor (beta chain) was sequenced for a study of blood T cell repertoires in COVID-19. As originally analysed: Amplifying reference gene primers gave estimates of nucleated cell counts. Sequencing used immunoSEQ multiplex PCR; TCRdb keeps in-frame clones, though not all of them. V and J calls and clone size are as listed in that table; D and trimming were resolved from the DNA. This table holds 180,000 or so clones, about 80% found once. The CDR3 sequence is 16 residues long. Germline CDR1 KGHDR, CDR2 SFDVKD. The V gene end was trimmed by 5 bases and the J gene end by 2 bases; junction bases not matched to a gene: 5. Before they entered the study, exposed participants had met a COVID-19 case within 2 weeks.

The rearrangement links TRBV24-1 to TRBJ1-5, with 10 bases aligning to TRBD1. This receptor was taken from a man aged 60 to 69 who had been exposed to COVID-19. Sequencing was done on a sample of PBMCs or T cells enriched from blood (not recorded which). DNA of the CDR3: TGTGCCACCAGTGGCGCGGGGACAGGGGGCAATCAGCCCCAGCATTTT. It encodes CATSGAGTGGNQPQHF.